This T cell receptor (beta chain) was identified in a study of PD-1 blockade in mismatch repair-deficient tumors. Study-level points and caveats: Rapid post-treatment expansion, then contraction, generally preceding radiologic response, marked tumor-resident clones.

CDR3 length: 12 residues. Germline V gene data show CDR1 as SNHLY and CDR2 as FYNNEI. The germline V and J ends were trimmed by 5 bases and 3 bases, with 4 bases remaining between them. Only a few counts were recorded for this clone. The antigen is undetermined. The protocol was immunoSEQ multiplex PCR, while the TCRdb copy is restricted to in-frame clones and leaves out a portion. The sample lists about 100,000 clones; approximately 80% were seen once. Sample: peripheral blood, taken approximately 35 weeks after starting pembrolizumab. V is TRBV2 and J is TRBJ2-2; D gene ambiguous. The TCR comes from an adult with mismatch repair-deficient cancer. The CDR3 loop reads CASSYYTGELFF. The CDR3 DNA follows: TGTGCCAGCAGTTATTACACCGGGGAGCTGTTTTTT.